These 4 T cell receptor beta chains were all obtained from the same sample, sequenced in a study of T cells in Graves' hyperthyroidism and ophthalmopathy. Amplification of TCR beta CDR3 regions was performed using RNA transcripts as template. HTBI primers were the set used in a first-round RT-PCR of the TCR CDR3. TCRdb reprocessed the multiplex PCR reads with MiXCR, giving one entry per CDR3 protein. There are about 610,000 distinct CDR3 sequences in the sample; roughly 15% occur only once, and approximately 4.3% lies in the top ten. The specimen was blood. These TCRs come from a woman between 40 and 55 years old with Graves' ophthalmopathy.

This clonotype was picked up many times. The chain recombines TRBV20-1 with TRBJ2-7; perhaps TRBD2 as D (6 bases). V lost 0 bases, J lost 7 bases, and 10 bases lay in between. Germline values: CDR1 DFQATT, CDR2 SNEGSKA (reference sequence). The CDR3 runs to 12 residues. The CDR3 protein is CSARDPGGEQYF. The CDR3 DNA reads TGCAGTGCTAGAGATCCCGGGGGAGAGCAGTACTTC.

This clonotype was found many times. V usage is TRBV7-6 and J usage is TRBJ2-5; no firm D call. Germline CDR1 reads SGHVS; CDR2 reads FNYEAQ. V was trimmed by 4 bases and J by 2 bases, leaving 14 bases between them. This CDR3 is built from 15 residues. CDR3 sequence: CASSSQRGPQETQYF. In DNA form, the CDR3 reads TGTGCCAGCAGCTCTCAACGCGGACCTCAAGAGACCCAGTACTTC.

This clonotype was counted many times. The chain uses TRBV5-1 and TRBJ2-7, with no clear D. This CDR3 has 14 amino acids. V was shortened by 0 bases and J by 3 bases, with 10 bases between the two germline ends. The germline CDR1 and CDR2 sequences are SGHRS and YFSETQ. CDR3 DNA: TGCGCCAGCAGCTTGGGGGCATACAGCTACGAGCAGTACTTC. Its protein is CASSLGAYSYEQYF. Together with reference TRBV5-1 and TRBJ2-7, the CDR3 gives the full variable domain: KAGVTQTPRYLIKTRGQQVTLSCSPISGHRSVSWYQQTPGQGLQFLFEYFSETQRNKGNFPGRFSGRQFSNSRSEMNVSTLELGDSALYLCASSLGAYSYEQYFGPGTRLTVT.

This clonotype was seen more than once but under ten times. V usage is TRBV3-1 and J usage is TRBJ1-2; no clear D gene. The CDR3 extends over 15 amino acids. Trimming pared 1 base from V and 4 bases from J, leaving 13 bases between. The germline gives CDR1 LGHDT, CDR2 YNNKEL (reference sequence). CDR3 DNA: TGTGCCAGCAGCCAAGGGCCTAGTCAGACCTATGGCTACACCTTC. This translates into CASSQGPSQTYGYTF.